The 13 T cell receptor beta chains presented below share a single source sample, sequenced in a study of blood T cell repertoires in COVID-19. Method: immunoSEQ multiplex PCR; TCRdb's copy keeps in-frame clones and lacks some. The sample shows 110,000 to 150,000 clones, 75% to 90% of them seen only once. Sequencing input: PBMCs or T cells enriched from blood (not recorded which). These receptors came from a man aged 50 or older who had recovered from COVID-19.

V and J are TRBV28 and TRBJ1-4; D remains ambiguous. V was clipped by 4 bases and J by 7 bases, with 10 bases between them. The length of the CDR3 is 13 residues. CDR1 is MDHEN and CDR2 is SYDVKM in the germline V gene. As DNA, the CDR3 is TGTGCCAGCAGTTCCACACTAGGTGAAAAACTGTTTTTT. It translates to CASSSTLGEKLFF.

In DNA, the CDR3 is TGTGCCAGCAGCTTGGCCGGGACAGGGGGGCTCACTGAAGCTTTCTTT. Translation gives CASSLAGTGGLTEAFF. The J gene is TRBJ1-1, the V gene TRBV5-6, with 11 bases aligning to TRBD1. Germline lookup yields CDR1 SGHDT and CDR2 YYEEEE. This CDR3 comprises 16 residues. Trimming took 0 bases from V and 4 from J; bases not matched to a gene: 5.

This sequence joins TRBV7-3 and TRBJ2-3, with TRBD2 matching over 12 bases. CDR3 length: 18 residues. Germline trimming cut 4 bases from V and 5 bases from J; bases unmatched to any gene: 13. From germline, CDR1 is SGHTA and CDR2 FQGTGA. CDR3 protein: CASSSDYASGGARDTQYF. In nucleotides, the CDR3 is TGTGCCAGCAGCTCGGACTACGCTAGCGGGGGGGCCAGAGATACGCAGTATTTT. The whole variable domain, filled in from reference TRBV7-3 and TRBJ2-3, reads GAGVSQTPSNKVTEKGKYVELRCDPISGHTALYWYRQSLGQGPEFLIYFQGTGAADDSGLPNDRFFAVRPEGSVSTLKIQRTERGDSAVYLCASSSDYASGGARDTQYFGPGTRLTVL.

V gene TRBV5-1 combines with J gene TRBJ1-4, with TRBD1 matching 11 bases. V trimming: 6 bases; J trimming: 7 bases; junction bases outside the gene matches: 5. Germline V gene sequence: CDR1 SGHRS, CDR2 YFSETQ. This CDR3 is 14 amino acids long. CDR3 DNA sequence: TGCGCCAGCACGGTCGGGACAGGGGGTGAAAAACTGTTTTTT. This gives the protein CASTVGTGGEKLFF.

The rearrangement links TRBV27 to TRBJ2-7; TRBD2 matches at 15 bases. Trimming at V came to 5 bases and at J to 3 bases, leaving 5 bases not matched to a gene. Germline CDR1 is MNHEY and CDR2 is SMNVEV (reference sequence). The CDR3 extends over 16 amino acids. CDR3 DNA: TGTGCCAGCAGTCGCTGGGGACTAGCGGGAGGCTACGAGCAGTACTTC. Protein: CASSRWGLAGGYEQYF.

The rearrangement joins TRBV7-8 to TRBJ1-4; perhaps TRBD1 as D (6 bases). CDR1 and CDR2 from the germline V gene are SGHVS and FQNEAQ. V was clipped by 4 bases and J by 2 bases, with 11 bases between them. The CDR3 runs to 15 residues. Here the CDR3 reads CASSSGQGTNEKLFF. The CDR3 nucleotides read TGTGCCAGCAGCTCTGGGCAGGGGACTAATGAAAAACTGTTTTTT.

The rearrangement joins TRBV7-2 to TRBJ2-5; 7 nucleotides match TRBD2. Unmatched junction bases numbered 5, after V lost 2 bases and J lost 5 bases. Germline V gene data show CDR1 as SGHTA and CDR2 as FQGNSA. The CDR3 has 14 residues. For the CDR3, the DNA is TGTGCCAGCAGCTTAACTAGCGCAATCGAGACCCAGTACTTC. This codes for CASSLTSAIETQYF.

V is TRBV28 and J is TRBJ2-4, with TRBD2 as a possible D gene (5 bases). V was trimmed by 2 bases and J by 3 bases, leaving 11 bases between them. This CDR3 is built from 15 residues. CDR1 is MDHEN, CDR2 SYDVKM, per germline. The CDR3 loop reads CASSLRGLVKNIQYF. The CDR3 region has the DNA TGTGCCAGCAGTTTAAGAGGGCTTGTCAAAAACATTCAGTACTTC.

This clone was seen only once. The gene calls are TRBV19 and TRBJ2-6; D is unclear. Germline CDR1 is LNHDA and CDR2 is SQIVND (reference sequence). V shed 5 bases and J shed 7 bases, with 12 bases lying between them. This CDR3 spans 14 amino acids. CDR3 amino acids: CASSSRSSANVLTF. CDR3 DNA: TGTGCCAGTAGTTCCAGGTCGTCTGCCAACGTCCTGACTTTC.

Only one count was recorded for this clone. The genes are TRBV5-1 and TRBJ1-2; D unclear. The V end lost 1 base, the J end lost 1 base, and 11 bases lay between the germline ends. This CDR3 comprises 15 residues. Germline V CDR1 and CDR2: SGHRS, YFSETQ. For the CDR3, the DNA is TGCGCCAGCAGCTTGTATAAAGGAGGTAACTATGGCTACACCTTC. Translating it yields CASSLYKGGNYGYTF.

This clone was counted a single time. The V call is TRBV5-6, the J call TRBJ1-2; D may be TRBD1 (6 bases). The CDR3 has 13 residues. Trimming removed 4 bases at V and 7 bases at J, with 14 bases between. Germline lookup yields CDR1 SGHDT and CDR2 YYEEEE. CDR3 residues: CASSRDTFAGYTF. Written as DNA, the CDR3 is TGTGCCAGCAGCCGGGACACGTTTGCTGGCTACACCTTC.

The chain carries TRBV11-1 and TRBJ1-4; perhaps TRBD1 as D (6 bases). Germline V gene data show CDR1 as SGHAT and CDR2 as FQDESV (reference sequence). V gave up 5 bases and J gave up 10 bases, with 11 bases separating them. This CDR3 is built from 12 residues. CDR3: CASSPGQRKLFF. CDR3 coding DNA: TGTGCCAGCAGCCCGGGACAACGAAAACTGTTTTTT.

This chain uses TRBV5-1 with TRBJ1-2; D may be TRBD1 (5 bases). This CDR3 is built from 14 residues. V was shortened by 0 bases and J by 6 bases, with 12 bases between the two germline ends. The germline CDR1 and CDR2 sequences are SGHRS and YFSETQ. The CDR3 coding sequence is TGCGCCAGCAGCTTGGTGGGGCAGGATGATGGCTACACCTTC. This gives the protein CASSLVGQDDGYTF. Filled out from reference TRBV5-1 and TRBJ1-2, the complete variable domain reads KAGVTQTPRYLIKTRGQQVTLSCSPISGHRSVSWYQQTPGQGLQFLFEYFSETQRNKGNFPGRFSGRQFSNSRSEMNVSTLELGDSALYLCASSLVGQDDGYTFGSGTRLTVV.